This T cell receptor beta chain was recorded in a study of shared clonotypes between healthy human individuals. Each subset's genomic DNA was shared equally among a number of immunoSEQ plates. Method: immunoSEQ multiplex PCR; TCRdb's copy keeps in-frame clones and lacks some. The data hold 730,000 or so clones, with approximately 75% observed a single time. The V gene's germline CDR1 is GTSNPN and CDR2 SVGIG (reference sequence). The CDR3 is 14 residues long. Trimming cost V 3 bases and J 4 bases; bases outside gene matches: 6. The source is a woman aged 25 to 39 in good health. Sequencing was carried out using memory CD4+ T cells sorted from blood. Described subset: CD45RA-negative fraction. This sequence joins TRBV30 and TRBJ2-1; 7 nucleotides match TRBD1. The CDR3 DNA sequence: TGTGCCTGGAGATCCGGGACAGCTTACAATGAGCAGTTCTTC. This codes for CAWRSGTAYNEQFF.